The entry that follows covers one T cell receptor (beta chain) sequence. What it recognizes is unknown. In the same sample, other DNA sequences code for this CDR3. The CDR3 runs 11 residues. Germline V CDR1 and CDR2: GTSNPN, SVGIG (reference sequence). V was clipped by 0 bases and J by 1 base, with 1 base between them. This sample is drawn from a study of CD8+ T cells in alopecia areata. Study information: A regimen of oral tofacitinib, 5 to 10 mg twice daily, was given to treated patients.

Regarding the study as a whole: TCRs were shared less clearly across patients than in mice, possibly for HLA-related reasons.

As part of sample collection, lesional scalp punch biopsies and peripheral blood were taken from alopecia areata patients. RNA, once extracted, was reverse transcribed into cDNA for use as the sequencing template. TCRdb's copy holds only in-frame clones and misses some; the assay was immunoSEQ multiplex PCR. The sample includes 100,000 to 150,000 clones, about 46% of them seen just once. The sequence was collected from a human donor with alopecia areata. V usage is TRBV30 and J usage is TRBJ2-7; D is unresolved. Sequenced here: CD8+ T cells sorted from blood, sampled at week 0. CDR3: CAWSVSYEQYF. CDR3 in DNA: TGTGCCTGGAGTGTGTCCTACGAGCAGTACTTC.